The clone carrying this T cell receptor beta chain showed up many times. Its antigen is as yet unknown. A single record per CDR3 protein comes from TCRdb applying MiXCR to the reads. The sample comprises about a million distinct CDR3 sequences, around 30% of which are singletons, and about 14% rests with the top ten. Germline trimming cut 5 bases from V and 0 bases from J; bases unmatched to any gene: 4. Germline CDR1 is SGHTA and CDR2 is FQGNSA. The CDR3 contains 16 residues. This entry comes from a study of T cell repertoires in cytomegalovirus infection. General observations from the study: The ex vivo response showed dominance by HLA-C-restricted CMV-specific TCR beta clonotypes.

This chain uses TRBV7-2 with TRBJ2-1; TRBD1 aligns across 10 bases. The clonotype comes from a human donor in good health (CMV status not recorded). Some clones in this sample may be carry-over from other donors' samples. This specimen was cultured CD8+ T cells from PBMCs, taken from culture after CMV antigen stimulation. The CDR3 DNA follows: TGTGCCAGCAGCGACAGGGACAGGGGCTCCTACAATGAGCAGTTCTTC. Translated: CASSDRDRGSYNEQFF. Based on the CDR3 plus reference TRBV7-2 and TRBJ2-1, the full variable domain is GAGVSQSPSNKVTEKGKDVELRCDPISGHTALYWYRQSLGQGLEFLIYFQGNSAPDKSGLPSDRFSAERTGGSVSTLTIQRTQQEDSAVYLCASSDRDRGSYNEQFFGPGTRLTVL.